This TCR beta chain originates from a study of CXCR3-negative and CXCR3-positive naive CD8 T cells. Findings and caveats of the study: Post-cryopreservation CXCR3 expression was partly diminished, and the bulk of assays employed fresh PBMCs. CXCR3-expressing naive cells carried TRB CDR3s more hydrophobic than those of CXCR3-negative naive cells. For naive cells, CXCR3-negative and CXCR3-positive subsets had similar TRBV-TRBJ usage; for memory cells, usage differed.

The study made its TRB cDNA libraries by 5' RACE, adding UMI labels. TCRdb re-called the 5' RACE reads; every CDR3 protein appears as one record, without DNA. Here the sample table reports 60,000 to 65,000 distinct CDR3 sequences. A CD45RO-CCR7+CD27+CD95- phenotype identified naive CD8+ T cells. In germline, CDR1 is SEHNR, CDR2 FQNEAQ (reference sequence). The CDR3 extends over 14 amino acids. Of note for this clonotype: The antigen remains unidentified.

Sample: naive CXCR3+ CD8+ T cells from blood. Indicated subset: CD45RO-CCR7+CD27+CD95- naive CD8+ T cells expressing CXCR3 (TNR3+). This receptor was identified in a human donor in good health. Some clones in this sample may be carry-over from other donors' samples. This chain uses TRBV7-9 with TRBJ2-7; lacking DNA, the TRBD1 call made by TCRdb goes unchecked. CDR3 loop: CASSPPRRAYEQYF.